Below, 31 T cell receptor beta chains from the same sample are listed, as sequenced in a study of shared T cell receptors in the human thymus. Method: immunoSEQ multiplex PCR; TCRdb's copy keeps in-frame clones and lacks some. The repertoire holds 700,000 or so clones, over 75% seen once, with roughly 0.01% in the top ten. The same data also went into a second study, on human thymus T cells.

Sequencing was carried out using thymocytes. Receptors were obtained from a girl under three years old with a congenital heart defect.

The chain recombines TRBV7-6 with TRBJ1-5; D ambiguous. Germline V gives CDR1 SGHVS, CDR2 FNYEAQ. The length of the CDR3 is 12 residues. Trimming took off 3 bases at V and 6 bases at J, with 6 bases between the two ends. CDR3 in amino acids: CASSFPGQPQHF. The CDR3 coding sequence is TGTGCCAGCAGCTTTCCCGGTCAGCCCCAGCATTTT.

V gene TRBV4-1 combines with J gene TRBJ1-4, with 8 positions matching TRBD1. V dropped 3 bases and J dropped 2; count of bases not matched to a gene: 2. This CDR3 is built from 15 residues. Per the germline V gene, CDR1 is MGHRA and CDR2 is YSYEKL. In DNA form, the CDR3 reads TGCGCCAGCAGCCAGGACAGGGCGACTAATGAAAAACTGTTTTTT. Encoded protein: CASSQDRATNEKLFF.

The rearrangement joins TRBV4-1 to TRBJ1-5; TRBD1 matches 11 bases. Germline-derived CDR1 and CDR2 are MGHRA and YSYEKL. The CDR3 runs 17 residues. The J segment lost 9 bases and the V segment lost 4 bases, leaving 14 bases of the junction unmatched. This CDR3 is CASSRWRRTGGGGPQHF. For the CDR3, the DNA is TGCGCCAGCAGCCGTTGGAGAAGGACAGGGGGCGGGGGGCCCCAGCATTTT.

The chain couples TRBV4-3 to TRBJ2-2, with D tentatively TRBD1 (6 bases). Germline-derived CDR1 and CDR2 are LGHNA and YSLEER. This CDR3 is 18 amino acids long. The V gene lost 1 base and the J gene lost 0 bases, with 15 bases spanning the gap. For the CDR3, the DNA is TGCGCCAGCAGCCAAGCCCCGGGACACCCAACGAACACCGGGGAGCTGTTTTTT. It specifies CASSQAPGHPTNTGELFF.

V and J are TRBV4-1 and TRBJ1-1; D is ambiguous. Trimming stripped 0 bases from V and 1 base from J, with 6 bases between. This CDR3 is 14 amino acids long. Germline V gene lookup returns CDR1 MGHRA and CDR2 YSYEKL. The CDR3 sequence: CASSQDSGNTEAFF. The CDR3 bases are TGCGCCAGCAGCCAAGATAGCGGGAACACTGAAGCTTTCTTT.

The chain carries TRBV6-5 and TRBJ2-5; TRBD2 is a possible D gene (5 bases). The CDR3 contains 14 residues. With 4 bases removed from V and 1 base from J, the gap between germline ends came to 10 bases. In germline, CDR1 is MNHEY, CDR2 SVGAGI. The CDR3 reads CASSFRTLQETQYF. The DNA for the CDR3 is TGTGCCAGCAGTTTTAGGACTCTCCAAGAGACCCAGTACTTC.

This rearrangement joins TRBV7-8 to TRBJ2-1; 8 bases agree with TRBD2. Trimming removed 2 bases from V and 4 bases from J; junction bases left unmatched: 16. The CDR3 has 19 residues. Germline CDR1 and CDR2: SGHVS and FQNEAQ. The CDR3, as DNA: TGTGCCAGCAGCTTATCCAGGGGCGGCCCAGCGGGGGAGTACAATGAGCAGTTCTTC. This gives the protein CASSLSRGGPAGEYNEQFF.

The chain uses TRBV7-7 and TRBJ2-5; 8 bases are a match to TRBD2. J gave up 2 bases and V 6 bases, and 5 bases lay outside the gene matches. In germline, CDR1 is SSHAT, CDR2 FNYEAQ (reference sequence). The CDR3 is 14 residues long. The CDR3 bases are TGTGCCAGCAGTCGCGGGGGGTGGCAAGAGACCCAGTACTTC. As protein: CASSRGGWQETQYF.

The CDR3, as DNA: TGTGCCAGCAGCAGTACAAGCGGGGGTATCTCCTACGAGCAGTACTTC. Its translation is CASSSTSGGISYEQYF. The chain combines TRBV7-2 with TRBJ2-7, with 8 nucleotides matching TRBD2. Germline V gene lookup returns CDR1 SGHTA and CDR2 FQGNSA. The junction had 9 bases not matched to a gene; V was cut back by 5 bases and J by 0 bases. CDR3 length: 16 amino acids.

This chain uses TRBV9 with TRBJ1-1; D might be TRBD1 (5 bases). CDR1 SGDLS and CDR2 YYNGEE come from the germline V gene. This CDR3 is 16 amino acids long. The ends were cut back, 3 bases at V and 4 bases at J, with 19 bases in the middle. This chain's CDR3 is CASSAAGGEVATEAFF. The CDR3 nucleotides read TGTGCCAGCAGCGCAGCGGGGGGGGAGGTGGCCACTGAAGCTTTCTTT.

The CDR3 is CASSLGGTLYQETQYF. CDR3 coding DNA: TGTGCCAGCAGTTTAGGTGGGACACTGTACCAAGAGACCCAGTACTTC. This chain uses TRBV27 with TRBJ2-5, with D possibly TRBD1 on 6 matching bases. The V and J ends lost 2 bases and 0 bases respectively, with 13 bases between them. The CDR3 is made up of 16 amino acids. Germline values: CDR1 MNHEY, CDR2 SMNVEV (reference sequence).

The chain has TRBV7-2 and TRBJ1-1; D perhaps matches TRBD1 (5 bases). The V and J ends lost 0 bases and 4 bases respectively, with 24 bases between them. Germline CDR1 and CDR2: SGHTA and FQGNSA. This CDR3 has 19 amino acids. CDR3 in DNA: TGTGCCAGCAGCTTAGCCTTCACCCGGGACTCAACACAAACCACTGAAGCTTTCTTT. Its protein is CASSLAFTRDSTQTTEAFF.

CDR3 sequence reads: CASRLRDRLYEQYF. CDR3 coding DNA: TGTGCCAGCCGTCTTAGGGACAGACTTTACGAGCAGTACTTC. This chain joins TRBV6-1 and TRBJ2-7, with TRBD1 matching over 7 bases. V trimming: 8 bases; J trimming: 4 bases; junction bases outside the gene matches: 11. Germline V gene sequence: CDR1 MNHNS, CDR2 SASEGT. The CDR3 has 14 amino acids.

The chain is built from TRBV7-2 and TRBJ2-5, with D maybe TRBD2 (5 bases). The CDR3 is 17 residues long. CDR1 is SGHTA, CDR2 FQGNSA, per germline. The germline V and J ends were trimmed by 8 bases and 5 bases, with 27 bases remaining between them. DNA of the CDR3: TGTGCCAGCTGCGCCCTAAAGACCGACCGCCGCGGGGAGACCCAGTACTTC. Translated, it gives CASCALKTDRRGETQYF.

The rearrangement joins TRBV27 to TRBJ1-1, with unresolved D. V lost 4 bases to trimming and J lost 1 base, with 10 bases between them. This CDR3 spans 14 amino acids. Germline CDR1 reads MNHEY; CDR2 reads SMNVEV (reference sequence). CDR3 nucleotide sequence: TGTGCCAGCAGTTCAACCAGGCGGAACACTGAAGCTTTCTTT. Translated, it gives CASSSTRRNTEAFF.

The CDR3 DNA reads TGTGCCAGCAGCGAAGCTGGACTGTCCTACAATGAGCAGTTCTTC. It specifies CASSEAGLSYNEQFF. This chain uses TRBV7-9 with TRBJ2-1; possible D gene TRBD2, 5 bases. The germline CDR1 and CDR2 sequences are SEHNR and FQNEAQ (reference sequence). V was shortened by 5 bases and J by 1 base, with 12 bases between the two germline ends. The CDR3 sequence is 15 residues long.

The chain carries TRBV11-2 and TRBJ1-1; D possibly corresponds to TRBD1 (5 bases). Looked up from germline, CDR1 is SGHAT and CDR2 is FQNNGV. Trimming removed 2 bases from V and 6 bases from J, with 22 bases in between. This CDR3 is 17 amino acids long. CDR3 amino acids: CASSLLGQDRDFAEAFF. Here the CDR3 DNA reads TGTGCCAGCAGCTTATTGGGCCAGGATAGGGACTTTGCTGAAGCTTTCTTT.

The chain combines TRBV2 with TRBJ1-2; D ambiguous. Germline-derived CDR1 and CDR2 are SNHLY and FYNNEI. The length of the CDR3 is 15 residues. CDR3 bases: TGTGTACGACGGCTAGAAGACGATAATAACTATGGCTACACCTTC. This sequence encodes CVRRLEDDNNYGYTF.

This clone has a handful of counts. The chain combines TRBV5-1 with TRBJ2-5, with TRBD2 identical over 14 bases. Germline CDR1 is SGHRS and CDR2 is YFSETQ. This CDR3 is built from 17 residues. With V trimmed by 2 bases and J by 5 bases, 8 bases remained unmatched. The CDR3 sequence: CASSFLTSGGDKETQYF. The DNA of the CDR3 is TGCGCCAGCAGCTTCTTGACTAGCGGGGGGGATAAGGAGACCCAGTACTTC.

This rearrangement joins TRBV28 to TRBJ1-1; 11 bases align to TRBD1. V shed 6 bases and J 4 bases; nucleotides not matched to a gene: 7. Looked up from germline, CDR1 is MDHEN and CDR2 is SYDVKM. The length of the CDR3 is 15 residues. The CDR3 DNA follows: TGTGCCAGCAGGAGCTGGGGACAGGGGGGCACTGAAGCTTTCTTT. Its protein product is CASRSWGQGGTEAFF.

The chain couples TRBV11-2 to TRBJ2-7, with TRBD2 as a possible D gene (6 bases). V was trimmed by 7 bases and J by 0 bases, leaving 19 bases between them. The CDR3 contains 16 residues. The germline gives CDR1 SGHAT, CDR2 FQNNGV. The CDR3 loop is CASNTRTSIGSYEQYF. CDR3 DNA: TGTGCCAGCAACACCCGAACTAGCATCGGCTCCTACGAGCAGTACTTC. Full variable domain (rest looked up from reference TRBV11-2 and TRBJ2-7): EAGVAQSPRYKIIEKRQSVAFWCNPISGHATLYWYQQILGQGPKLLIQFQNNGVVDDSQLPKDRFSAERLKGVDSTLKIQPAKLEDSAVYLCASNTRTSIGSYEQYFGPGTRLTVT.

V gene TRBV6-1 combines with J gene TRBJ2-5, with TRBD2 matching 7 bases. The CDR3 has 14 residues. CDR1 is MNHNS, CDR2 SASEGT, per germline. J gave up 1 base and V 6 bases, and 5 bases lay outside the gene matches. CDR3 loop: CASRVLASQETQYF. The CDR3 DNA follows: TGTGCCAGCAGGGTACTAGCGAGCCAAGAGACCCAGTACTTC.

This chain uses TRBV28 with TRBJ1-6, with D hard to call. CDR1 is MDHEN, CDR2 SYDVKM, per germline. The CDR3 covers 16 residues. The V end lost 6 bases, the J end lost 7 bases, and 19 bases lay between the germline ends. The CDR3 DNA is TGTGCCAGCAGCCCCACCGGGGAAATTTTAAATTCACCCCTCCACTTT. It yields the protein CASSPTGEILNSPLHF. The complete variable domain, with remaining parts taken from reference TRBV28 and TRBJ1-6, reads DVKVTQSSRYLVKRTGEKVFLECVQDMDHENMFWYRQDPGLGLRLIYFSYDVKMKEKGDIPEGYSVSREKKERFSLILESASTNQTSMYLCASSPTGEILNSPLHFGNGTRLTVT.

The rearrangement uses TRBV6-1 and TRBJ2-7, with a possible D match to TRBD2 (5 bases). CDR1 and CDR2 (germline): MNHNS, SASEGT. The CDR3 is made up of 11 amino acids. Between the trimmed V and J ends, which lost 8 bases and 2 bases, there was a span of 7 bases. CDR3 in amino acids: CASGRAYEQYF. DNA for the CDR3: TGTGCCAGCGGGCGGGCCTACGAGCAGTACTTC.

This clone turned up a few times. Other DNA sequences from this sample encode an identical CDR3 as well. The chain recombines TRBV5-1 with TRBJ1-6; possible D gene TRBD1, 5 bases. The CDR3 totals 13 residues. With 0 bases removed from V and 7 bases from J, the gap between germline ends came to 5 bases. Germline values: CDR1 SGHRS, CDR2 YFSETQ. The CDR3 is CASSLDRNSPLHF. CDR3 in DNA: TGCGCCAGCAGCTTGGACAGGAATTCACCCCTCCACTTT.

In nucleotides, the CDR3 is TGCGCCAGCCTTCCTAGCGGGGGGGCGGATGAGCAGTTCTTC. Translating gives CASLPSGGADEQFF. The chain recombines TRBV10-2 with TRBJ2-1; 12 positions agree with TRBD2. J was trimmed by 8 bases and V by 8 bases; bases with no gene match: 7. The V gene's germline CDR1 is WSHSY and CDR2 SAAADI. This CDR3 has 14 amino acids.

Here the CDR3 reads CAWSVLLWRQGLAYYNSPLHF. The CDR3 nucleotides read TGTGCCTGGAGTGTACTCTTGTGGAGACAAGGCCTAGCCTACTATAATTCACCCCTCCACTTT. The chain employs TRBV30 and TRBJ1-6; D uncertain. The germline gives CDR1 GTSNPN, CDR2 SVGIG (reference sequence). The germline V and J ends were trimmed by 0 bases and 3 bases, with 27 bases remaining between them. This CDR3 is 21 amino acids long.

This clone appeared a single time. The J gene is TRBJ1-2, the V gene TRBV4-1; 9 bases line up with TRBD1. Trimming took 4 bases from V and 8 from J; bases not matched to a gene: 14. Germline values: CDR1 MGHRA, CDR2 YSYEKL. The CDR3 is 16 amino acids. CDR3 coding DNA: TGCGCCAGCAGCCGGGGGGACAGGGCATACGCGGGAGGCTACACCTTC. As protein: CASSRGDRAYAGGYTF.

The V gene is TRBV5-1, the J gene TRBJ2-1; TRBD2 matches 12 bases. Germline assignment: CDR1 SGHRS and CDR2 YFSETQ. The CDR3 consists of 17 residues. The J segment lost 10 bases and the V segment lost 4 bases, leaving 15 bases of the junction unmatched. CDR3 coding DNA: TGCGCCAGCAGCCAATCCAATCTAGCGGGGGGGCAAGGGGAGCAGTTCTTC. Translating gives CASSQSNLAGGQGEQFF.

J is TRBJ1-2 and V is TRBV18, with D possibly matching TRBD1 (6 bases). Per the germline V gene, CDR1 is KGHSH and CDR2 is LQKENI. V was clipped by 2 bases and J by 2 bases, with 18 bases between them. This CDR3 is built from 17 residues. Here the CDR3 reads CASSPAGGPLRNYGYTF. The CDR3 DNA is TGTGCCAGCTCACCAGCGGGGGGCCCACTCCGGAACTATGGCTACACCTTC.

This chain connects TRBV5-5 to TRBJ1-5, with D hard to call. The CDR3 has 15 amino acids. The V and J ends lost 6 bases and 2 bases respectively, with 15 bases between them. Germline CDR1 reads SGHKS; CDR2 reads YYEKEE (reference sequence). CDR3 bases: TGTGCCAGCACATCAGACATTGTGGGCAATCAGCCCCAGCATTTT. Translating gives CASTSDIVGNQPQHF.